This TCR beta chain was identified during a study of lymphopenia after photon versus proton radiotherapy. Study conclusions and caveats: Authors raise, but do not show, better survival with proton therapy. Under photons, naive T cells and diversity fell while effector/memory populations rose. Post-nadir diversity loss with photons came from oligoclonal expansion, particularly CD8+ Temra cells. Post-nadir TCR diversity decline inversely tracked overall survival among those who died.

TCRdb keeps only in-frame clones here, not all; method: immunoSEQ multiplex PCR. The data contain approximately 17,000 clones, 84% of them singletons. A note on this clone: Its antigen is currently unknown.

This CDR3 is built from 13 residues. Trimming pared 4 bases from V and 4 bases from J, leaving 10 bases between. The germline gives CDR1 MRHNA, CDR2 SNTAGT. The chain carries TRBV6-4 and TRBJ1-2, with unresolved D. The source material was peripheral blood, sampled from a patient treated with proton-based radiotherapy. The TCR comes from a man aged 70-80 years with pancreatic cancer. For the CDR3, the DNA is TGTGCCAGCAGTGGCGGTGACGGCTATGGCTACACCTTC. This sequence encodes CASSGGDGYGYTF.